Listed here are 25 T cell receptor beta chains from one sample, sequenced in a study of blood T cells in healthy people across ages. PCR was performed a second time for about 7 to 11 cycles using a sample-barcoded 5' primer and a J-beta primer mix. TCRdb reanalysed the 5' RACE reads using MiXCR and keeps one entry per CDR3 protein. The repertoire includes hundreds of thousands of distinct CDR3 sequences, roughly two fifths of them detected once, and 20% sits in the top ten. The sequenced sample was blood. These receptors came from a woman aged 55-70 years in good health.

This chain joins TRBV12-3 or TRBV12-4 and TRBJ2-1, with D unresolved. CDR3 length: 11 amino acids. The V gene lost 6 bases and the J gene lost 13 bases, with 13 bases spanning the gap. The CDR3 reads CASRTQETQFF. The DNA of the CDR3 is TGTGCCAGCAGGACCCAAGAGACCCAGTTCTTC.

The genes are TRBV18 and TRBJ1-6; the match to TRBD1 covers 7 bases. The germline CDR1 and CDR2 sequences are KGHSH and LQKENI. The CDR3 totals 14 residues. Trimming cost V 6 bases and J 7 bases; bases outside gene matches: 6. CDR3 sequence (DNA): TGTGCCAGCTCCCCGGGGACAGAGAATTCACCCCTCCACTTT. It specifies CASSPGTENSPLHF.

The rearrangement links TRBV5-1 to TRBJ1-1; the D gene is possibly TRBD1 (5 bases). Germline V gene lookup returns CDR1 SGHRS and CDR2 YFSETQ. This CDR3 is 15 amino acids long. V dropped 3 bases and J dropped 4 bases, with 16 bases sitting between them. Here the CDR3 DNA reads TGCGCCAGCAGCTGGGGGGGAACCACCGGCACTGAAGCTTTCTTT. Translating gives CASSWGGTTGTEAFF. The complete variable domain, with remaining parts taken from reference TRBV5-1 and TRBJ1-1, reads KAGVTQTPRYLIKTRGQQVTLSCSPISGHRSVSWYQQTPGQGLQFLFEYFSETQRNKGNFPGRFSGRQFSNSRSEMNVSTLELGDSALYLCASSWGGTTGTEAFFGQGTRLTVV.

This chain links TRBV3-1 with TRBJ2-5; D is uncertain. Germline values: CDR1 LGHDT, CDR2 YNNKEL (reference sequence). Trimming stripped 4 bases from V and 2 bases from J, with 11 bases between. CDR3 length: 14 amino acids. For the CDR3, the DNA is TGTGCCAGCAGCCCCGTCGAAAAACAAGAGACCCAGTACTTC. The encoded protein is CASSPVEKQETQYF.

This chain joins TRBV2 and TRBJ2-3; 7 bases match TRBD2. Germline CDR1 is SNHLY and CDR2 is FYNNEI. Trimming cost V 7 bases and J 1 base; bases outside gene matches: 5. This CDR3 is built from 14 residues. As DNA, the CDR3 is TGTGCCAGCAAACAGCGGGGAGGCACAGATACGCAGTATTTT. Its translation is CASKQRGGTDTQYF.

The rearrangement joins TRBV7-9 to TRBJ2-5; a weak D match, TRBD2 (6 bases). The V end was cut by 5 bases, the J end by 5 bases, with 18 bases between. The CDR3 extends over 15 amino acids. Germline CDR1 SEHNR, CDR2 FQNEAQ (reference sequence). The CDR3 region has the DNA TGTGCCAGCAGCCGCCGGGACTCTTGGGGGGAGACCCAGTACTTC. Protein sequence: CASSRRDSWGETQYF.

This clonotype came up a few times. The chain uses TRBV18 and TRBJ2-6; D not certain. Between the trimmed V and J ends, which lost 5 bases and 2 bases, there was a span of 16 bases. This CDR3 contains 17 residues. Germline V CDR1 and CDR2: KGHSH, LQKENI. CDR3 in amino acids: CASSSRVSVPGANVLTF. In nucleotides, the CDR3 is TGTGCCAGCTCATCACGAGTATCGGTACCTGGGGCCAACGTCCTGACTTTC.

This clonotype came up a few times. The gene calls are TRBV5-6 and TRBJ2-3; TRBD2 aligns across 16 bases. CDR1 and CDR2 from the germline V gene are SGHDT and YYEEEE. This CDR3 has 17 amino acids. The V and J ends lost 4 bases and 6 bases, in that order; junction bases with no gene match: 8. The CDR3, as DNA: TGTGCCAGCAGCGCTCTCTCGGGACTAGCGGGGGGGGATACGCAGTATTTT. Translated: CASSALSGLAGGDTQYF.

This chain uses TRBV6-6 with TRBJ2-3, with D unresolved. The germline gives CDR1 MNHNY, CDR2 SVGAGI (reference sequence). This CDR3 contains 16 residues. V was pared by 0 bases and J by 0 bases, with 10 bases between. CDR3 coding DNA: TGTGCCAGCAGTTACTCGAAAGCTTCCAGCACAGATACGCAGTATTTT. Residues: CASSYSKASSTDTQYF.

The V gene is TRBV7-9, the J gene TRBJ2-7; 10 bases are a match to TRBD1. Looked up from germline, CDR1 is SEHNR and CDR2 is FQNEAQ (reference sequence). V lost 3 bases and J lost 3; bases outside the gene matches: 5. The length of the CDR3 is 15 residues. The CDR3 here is CASSFPDRGHYEQYF. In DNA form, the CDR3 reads TGTGCCAGCAGCTTCCCCGACAGGGGGCACTACGAGCAGTACTTC.

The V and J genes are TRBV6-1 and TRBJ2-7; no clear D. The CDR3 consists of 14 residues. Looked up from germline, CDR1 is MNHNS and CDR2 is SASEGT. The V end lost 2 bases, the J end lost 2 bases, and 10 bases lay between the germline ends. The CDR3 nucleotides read TGTGCCAGCAGTGAAATGGCGGAAACCTACGAGCAGTACTTC. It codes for CASSEMAETYEQYF.

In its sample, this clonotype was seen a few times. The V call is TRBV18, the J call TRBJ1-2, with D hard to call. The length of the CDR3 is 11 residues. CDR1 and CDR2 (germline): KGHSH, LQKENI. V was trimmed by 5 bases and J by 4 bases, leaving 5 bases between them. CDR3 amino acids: CASSDLYGYTF. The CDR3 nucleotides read TGTGCCAGCTCAGATCTCTATGGCTACACCTTC.

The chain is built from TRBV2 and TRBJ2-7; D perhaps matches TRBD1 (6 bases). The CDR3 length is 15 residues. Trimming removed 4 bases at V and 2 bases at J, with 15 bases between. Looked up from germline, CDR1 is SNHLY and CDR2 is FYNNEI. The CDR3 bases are TGTGCCAGCAGTGCGACCCTCGGGACAACCTACGAGCAGTACTTC. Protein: CASSATLGTTYEQYF.

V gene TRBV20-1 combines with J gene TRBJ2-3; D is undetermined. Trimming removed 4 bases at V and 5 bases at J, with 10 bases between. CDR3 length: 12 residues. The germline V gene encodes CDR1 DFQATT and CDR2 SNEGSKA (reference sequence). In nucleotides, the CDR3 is TGCAGTGCTACTAAACAGCAAGATACGCAGTATTTT. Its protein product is CSATKQQDTQYF.

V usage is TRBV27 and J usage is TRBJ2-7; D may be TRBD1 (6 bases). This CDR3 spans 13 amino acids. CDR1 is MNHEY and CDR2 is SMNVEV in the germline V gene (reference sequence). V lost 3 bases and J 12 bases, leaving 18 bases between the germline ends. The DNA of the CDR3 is TGTGCCAGCAGTTTCCCAGGGGCCCCAGATTGGTACTTC. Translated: CASSFPGAPDWYF.

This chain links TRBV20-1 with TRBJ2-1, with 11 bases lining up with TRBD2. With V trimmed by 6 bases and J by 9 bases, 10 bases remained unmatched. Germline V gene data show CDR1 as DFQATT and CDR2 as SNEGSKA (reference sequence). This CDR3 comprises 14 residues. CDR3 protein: CSAASGRPRGEQFF. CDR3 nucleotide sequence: TGCAGTGCAGCTAGCGGGAGGCCCCGCGGTGAGCAGTTCTTC.

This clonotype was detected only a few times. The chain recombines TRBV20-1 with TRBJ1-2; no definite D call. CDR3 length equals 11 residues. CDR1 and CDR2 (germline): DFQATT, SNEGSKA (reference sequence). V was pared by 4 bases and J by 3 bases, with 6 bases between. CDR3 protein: CSAIRDYGYTF. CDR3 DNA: TGCAGTGCTATACGGGACTATGGCTACACCTTC.

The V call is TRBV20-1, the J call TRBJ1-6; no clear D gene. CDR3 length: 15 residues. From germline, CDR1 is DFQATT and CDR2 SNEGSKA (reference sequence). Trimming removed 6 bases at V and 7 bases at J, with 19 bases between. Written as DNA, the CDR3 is TGCAGTGCCTTTAGGGCGGTTTTGGGAAATTCACCCCTCCACTTT. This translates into CSAFRAVLGNSPLHF.

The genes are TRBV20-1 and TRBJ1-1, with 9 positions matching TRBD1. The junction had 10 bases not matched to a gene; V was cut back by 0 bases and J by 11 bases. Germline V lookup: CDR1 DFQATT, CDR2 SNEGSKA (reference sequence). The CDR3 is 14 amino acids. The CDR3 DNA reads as TGCAGTGCTAGAGATGGGACAGGGCTTACGGGGGCTTTCTTT. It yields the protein CSARDGTGLTGAFF.

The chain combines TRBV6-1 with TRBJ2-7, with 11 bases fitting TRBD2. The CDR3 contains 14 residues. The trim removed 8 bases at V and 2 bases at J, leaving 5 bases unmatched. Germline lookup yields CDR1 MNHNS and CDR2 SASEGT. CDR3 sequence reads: CASEASGGPYEQYF. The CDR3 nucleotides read TGTGCCAGCGAGGCTAGCGGGGGGCCCTACGAGCAGTACTTC.

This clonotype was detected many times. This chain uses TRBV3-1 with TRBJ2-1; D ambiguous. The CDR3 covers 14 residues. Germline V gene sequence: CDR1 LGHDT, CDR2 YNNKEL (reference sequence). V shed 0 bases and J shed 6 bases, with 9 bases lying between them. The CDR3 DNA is TGTGCCAGCAGCCAAGACGCCCGTGGCAATGAGCAGTTCTTC. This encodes CASSQDARGNEQFF.

CDR3 nucleotides: TGTGCCAGCAGTTACTCGCAGACAGGGGGAAACTATGGCTACACCTTC. It yields the protein CASSYSQTGGNYGYTF. The V gene is TRBV6-5, the J gene TRBJ1-2, with 9 bases identical to TRBD1. The J segment lost 2 bases and the V segment lost 0 bases, leaving 4 bases of the junction unmatched. Germline V gives CDR1 MNHEY, CDR2 SVGAGI. The CDR3 is made up of 16 amino acids.

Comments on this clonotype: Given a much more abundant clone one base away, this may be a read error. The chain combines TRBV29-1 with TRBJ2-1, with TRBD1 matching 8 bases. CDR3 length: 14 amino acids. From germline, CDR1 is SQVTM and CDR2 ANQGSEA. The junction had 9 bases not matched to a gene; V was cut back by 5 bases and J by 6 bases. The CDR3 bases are TGCAGCGTTACAGGACAGGGACCCGGCAATGAGCAGTTCTTC. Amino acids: CSVTGQGPGNEQFF.

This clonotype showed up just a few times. CDR3 sequence (DNA): TGTGCCAGCAGTGGGGGCGCGATTGGGATTTACAATGAGCAGTTCTTC. Its translation is CASSGGAIGIYNEQFF. The V gene is TRBV25-1, the J gene TRBJ2-1; TRBD1 is a possible D gene (5 bases). Germline V lookup: CDR1 MGHDK, CDR2 SYGVNS. Trimming removed 4 bases from V and 4 bases from J, with 17 bases in between. CDR3 length: 16 amino acids.

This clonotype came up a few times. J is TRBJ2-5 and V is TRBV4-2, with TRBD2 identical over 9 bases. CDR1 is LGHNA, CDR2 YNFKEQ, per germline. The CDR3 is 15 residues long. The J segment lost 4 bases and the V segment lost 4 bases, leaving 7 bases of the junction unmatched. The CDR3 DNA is TGTGCCAGCAGCCGACCGGGACTAGCTTCAGAGACCCAGTACTTC. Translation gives CASSRPGLASETQYF.